This TCR beta chain was sequenced for a study of human T cells and chemical hapten exposure. The overall study: While the roughly 23-week study was under way, patients received diphenylcyclopropenone on the scalp every week. From small differences in pooled library volume came most of the variation in per-sample TCR yields.

Time point reported: patch test 2, 6 weeks after DPC sensitization. The treatment denotes: therapeutic diphenylcyclopropenone sensitization with weekly scalp DPC. Someone pulled total RNA out of unfractionated whole blood. TCRdb fed the RACE reads into MiXCR, producing one record per CDR3 protein. The sample records a few hundred thousand distinct CDR3 sequences, nearly 6.5% being singletons. Study-level findings and limits: In comparison with controls, expanded TCRs gave rise to a significantly larger number of large CDR3 similarity clusters.

V was clipped by 3 bases and J by 7 bases; unmatched bases: 6. CDR1 and CDR2 from the germline V gene are SEHNR and FQNEAQ (reference sequence). This CDR3 is 14 amino acids long. This clonotype was picked up a small number of times. The antigen remains undetermined. Sample: whole blood, taken in connection with sensitization to the hapten diphenylcyclopropenone (DPC). The chain uses TRBV7-9 and TRBJ1-2; the match to TRBD1 covers 9 bases. The TCR comes from a young woman with alopecia areata. Some clones in this sample may be carry-over from other donors' samples. The CDR3 coding sequence is TGTGCCAGCAGCTTGTCCGGGACAGGGCCTGGCTACACCTTC. Translating gives CASSLSGTGPGYTF.